This record covers a single T cell receptor (beta chain). As yet, its antigen is unknown. This sample is part of a study of CD8 T cells in Susac syndrome. Study-level findings and limits: The study admitted that it had a relatively small number of individuals in its TCR sequencing and HLA analysis.

The V and J ends lost 5 bases and 6 bases respectively, with 9 bases between them. Germline CDR1 SGHTA, CDR2 FQGTGA. The CDR3 totals 12 residues. Sequencing of TCR beta drew on CD8+ and CD4+ T cells from blood. TEMRA cells were FACS-enriched, with CD8+ and CD4+ T cells isolated negatively. The RNA, about 0.5 to 1 ug, was put through reverse transcription using random hexamers. Amplification of the TCR beta CDR3 was carried out by immunoSEQ multiplex PCR, which spanned a total of 54 Vbeta and 13 Jbeta segments. Each CDR3 protein is one row after TCRdb ran MiXCR on the immunoSEQ multiplex PCR reads. The sample includes about 150,000 distinct CDR3 sequences, roughly 95% of them seen just once.

V and J are TRBV7-3 and TRBJ2-3; no definite D call. The source is a human donor with multiple sclerosis. Sample: CD8+ T cells from PBMCs. The CDR3 here is CASSPNGDTQYF. Written as DNA, the CDR3 is TGTGCCAGCAGCCCCAACGGGGATACGCAGTATTTT. The entire variable domain, with the rest obtained from reference TRBV7-3 and TRBJ2-3, is as follows: GAGVSQTPSNKVTEKGKYVELRCDPISGHTALYWYRQSLGQGPEFLIYFQGTGAADDSGLPNDRFFAVRPEGSVSTLKIQRTERGDSAVYLCASSPNGDTQYFGPGTRLTVL.